The T cell receptor beta chain under discussion was sequenced for a study of OX40 agonist ivuxolimab in advanced cancers. Study as a whole: There were three patients with partial responses, one having hepatocellular carcinoma and two cutaneous melanoma. Points from the study as a whole: People who partly responded at 0.1-3.0 mg/kg had some of the least clonal expansion seen.

TCRdb keeps only in-frame clones here, not all; method: immunoSEQ multiplex PCR. The top ten hold 0.7% of the sample, which has around 67,000 clones, approximately 80% seen once. This CDR3 is built from 14 residues. Germline V lookup: CDR1 SNHLY, CDR2 FYNNEI. V lost 8 bases and J 0 bases, leaving 13 bases between the germline ends. This clone showed up just once. Its specificity is unknown. The sequence was collected from an adult with an advanced solid tumor such as melanoma, head and neck, liver or kidney cancer. The sequencing here drew on CD4+ or CD8+ T cells sorted from blood, taken in a trial of the OX40 agonist ivuxolimab. This rearrangement joins TRBV2 to TRBJ1-1; D possibly corresponds to TRBD1 (5 bases). CDR3 nucleotides: TGTGCCAGCCAGTCCCCCAGGGTGAACACTGAAGCTTTCTTT. Translation: CASQSPRVNTEAFF.